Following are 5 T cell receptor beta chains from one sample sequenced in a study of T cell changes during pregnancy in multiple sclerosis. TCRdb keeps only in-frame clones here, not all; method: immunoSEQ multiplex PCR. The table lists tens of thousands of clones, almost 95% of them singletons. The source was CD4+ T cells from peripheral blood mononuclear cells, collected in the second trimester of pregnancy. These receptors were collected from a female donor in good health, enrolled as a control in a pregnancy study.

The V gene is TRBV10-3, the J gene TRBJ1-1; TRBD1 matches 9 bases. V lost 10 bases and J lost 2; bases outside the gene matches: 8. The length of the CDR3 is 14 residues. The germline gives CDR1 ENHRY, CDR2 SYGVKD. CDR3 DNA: TGTGCCACCAGGCGACAGGGGGACAACACTGAAGCTTTCTTT. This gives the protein CATRRQGDNTEAFF.

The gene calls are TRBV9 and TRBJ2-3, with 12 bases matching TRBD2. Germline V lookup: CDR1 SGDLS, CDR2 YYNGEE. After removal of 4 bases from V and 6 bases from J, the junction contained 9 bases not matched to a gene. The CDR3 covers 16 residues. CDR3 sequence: CASSTRTSGAGDTQYF. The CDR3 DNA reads TGTGCCAGCAGCACCAGGACTAGCGGGGCCGGGGATACGCAGTATTTT. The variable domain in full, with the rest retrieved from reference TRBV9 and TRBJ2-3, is DSGVTQTPKHLITATGQRVTLRCSPRSGDLSVYWYQQSLDQGLQFLIQYYNGEERAKGNILERFSAQQFPDLHSELNLSSLELGDSALYFCASSTRTSGAGDTQYFGPGTRLTVL.

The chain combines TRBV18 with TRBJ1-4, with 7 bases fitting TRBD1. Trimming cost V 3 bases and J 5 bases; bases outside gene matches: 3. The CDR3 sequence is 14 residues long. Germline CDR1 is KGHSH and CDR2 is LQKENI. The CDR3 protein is CASSPGQKNEKLFF. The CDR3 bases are TGTGCCAGCTCACCGGGACAGAAGAATGAAAAACTGTTTTTT.

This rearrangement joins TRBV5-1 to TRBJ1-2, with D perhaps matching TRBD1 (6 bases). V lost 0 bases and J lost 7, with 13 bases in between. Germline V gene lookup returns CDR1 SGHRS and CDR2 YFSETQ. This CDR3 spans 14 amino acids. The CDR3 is CASSLDGRGSGYTF. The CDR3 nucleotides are TGCGCCAGCAGCTTGGATGGCAGGGGAAGTGGCTACACCTTC.

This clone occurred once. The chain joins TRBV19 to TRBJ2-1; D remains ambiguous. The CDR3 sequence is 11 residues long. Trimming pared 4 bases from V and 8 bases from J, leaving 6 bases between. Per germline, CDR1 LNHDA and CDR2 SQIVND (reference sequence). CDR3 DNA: TGTGCCAGTAGTACGAGGCATGAGCAGTTCTTC. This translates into CASSTRHEQFF. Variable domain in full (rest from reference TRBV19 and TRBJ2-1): DGGITQSPKYLFRKEGQNVTLSCEQNLNHDAMYWYRQDPGQGLRLIYYSQIVNDFQKGDIAEGYSVSREKKESFPLTVTSAQKNPTAFYLCASSTRHEQFFGPGTRLTVL.